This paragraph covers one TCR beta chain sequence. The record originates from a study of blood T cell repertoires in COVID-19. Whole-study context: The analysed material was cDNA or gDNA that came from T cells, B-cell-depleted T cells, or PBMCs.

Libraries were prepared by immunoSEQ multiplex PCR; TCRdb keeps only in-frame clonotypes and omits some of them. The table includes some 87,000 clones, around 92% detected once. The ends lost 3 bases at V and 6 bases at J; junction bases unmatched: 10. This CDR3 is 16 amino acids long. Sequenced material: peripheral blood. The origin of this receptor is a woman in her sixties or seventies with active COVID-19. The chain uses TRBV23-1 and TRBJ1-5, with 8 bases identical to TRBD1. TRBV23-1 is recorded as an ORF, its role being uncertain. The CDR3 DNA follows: TGCGCCAGCAGTCATCCCCTGGCAGGGGGCCCTCAGCCCCAGCATTTT. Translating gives CASSHPLAGGPQPQHF.